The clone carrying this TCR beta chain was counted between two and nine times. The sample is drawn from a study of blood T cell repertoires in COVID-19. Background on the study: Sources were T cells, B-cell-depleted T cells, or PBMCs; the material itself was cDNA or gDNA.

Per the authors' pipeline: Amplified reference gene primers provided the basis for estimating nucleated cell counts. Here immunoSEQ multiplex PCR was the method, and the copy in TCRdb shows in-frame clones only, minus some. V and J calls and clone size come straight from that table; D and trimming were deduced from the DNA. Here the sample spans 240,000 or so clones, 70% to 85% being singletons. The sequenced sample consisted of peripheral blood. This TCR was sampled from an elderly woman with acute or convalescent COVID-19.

The CDR3 DNA is TGTGCCATCAGTGCTAGCGGGGGGAGGGATGAGCAGTTCTTC. It specifies CAISASGGRDEQFF. The chain links TRBV10-3 to TRBJ2-1; 11 nucleotides align to TRBD2. This CDR3 contains 14 residues. V shed 4 bases and J 8 bases; nucleotides not matched to a gene: 4. Germline CDR1 reads ENHRY; CDR2 reads SYGVKD.